A selection of T cell receptor beta chains follows, all from one sample in a study of T cells in Graves' hyperthyroidism and ophthalmopathy. TCRdb reprocessed the multiplex PCR reads with MiXCR, giving one entry per CDR3 protein. The data show nearly 600,000 distinct CDR3 sequences, approximately 14% seen once. The sample consisted of blood. All receptors come from a woman between 18 and 29 years old with Graves' ophthalmopathy. CDR3s include the opening cysteine and the closing phenylalanine or tryptophan. D genes are given only for firm matches. Clone size, where shown, is once, few, many, or a class for clones that have expanded.

j_call clone_size d_call v_call cdr3_aa cdr3_nt
TRBJ2-5 many TRBD2 TRBV27 CASMGLAGWGGVSGTQYF TGTGCCAGCATGGGGCTAGCGGGATGGGGGGGGGTGTCGGGAACCCAGTACTTC
TRBJ2-2 few TRBD1 TRBV3-1 CASSQEWDRDNTGELFF TGTGCCAGCAGCCAAGAATGGGACAGGGATAACACCGGGGAGCTGTTTTTT
TRBJ2-1 many - TRBV30 CAWLSGGYNEQFF TGTGCCTGGTTATCAGGTGGTTACAATGAGCAGTTCTTC
TRBJ2-5 many TRBD2 TRBV2 CASSFPHPLAGKDETQYF TGTGCCAGCAGTTTCCCACACCCACTAGCGGGAAAGGATGAGACCCAGTACTTC
TRBJ2-3 many - TRBV7-9 CATLREVSDTQYF TGTGCCACCTTGAGGGAGGTCTCAGATACGCAGTATTTT
TRBJ2-1 many TRBD2 TRBV12-3/TRBV12-4 CASSLSWLADNEQFF TGTGCCAGCAGTTTATCTTGGCTAGCGGACAATGAGCAGTTCTTC
TRBJ1-5 many - TRBV2 CASSFTGMRGGQPQHF TGTGCCAGCAGTTTCACAGGAATGAGGGGCGGACAGCCCCAGCATTTT
TRBJ2-1 - - TRBV25-1 CASSERTSPYNEQFF TGTGCCAGCAGTGAACGTACTTCGCCTTACAATGAGCAGTTCTTC
TRBJ1-4 many - TRBV6-1 CASSDRVANEKLFF TGTGCCAGCAGTGACAGGGTGGCTAATGAAAAACTGTTTTTT
TRBJ2-7 many - TRBV11-2 CASSLGDHSYEQYF TGTGCCAGCAGCTTAGGGGACCACTCCTACGAGCAGTACTTC
TRBJ2-2 many - TRBV7-6 CASSLEGGRGTGELFF TGTGCCAGCAGCTTAGAGGGGGGGCGCGGCACCGGGGAGCTGTTTTTT
TRBJ2-1 many - TRBV20-1 CSARRGDWWDEQFF TGCAGTGCCCGACGGGGAGACTGGTGGGATGAGCAGTTCTTC
TRBJ1-2 few - TRBV5-1 CASSLVRGGDGYTF TGCGCCAGCAGCTTGGTTCGGGGGGGCGATGGCTACACCTTC
TRBJ2-7 many - TRBV24-1 CATSDLSLSGFPYEQYF TGTGCCACCAGTGATTTGTCGCTGAGCGGGTTCCCCTACGAGCAGTACTTC
TRBJ2-7 few - TRBV11-1 CASSPRVAYEQYF TGTGCCAGCAGCCCACGGGTCGCCTACGAGCAGTACTTC
TRBJ2-5 - TRBD1 TRBV18 CASSPGTGGLGTQYF TGTGCCAGCTCACCCGGGACAGGGGGCTTGGGGACCCAGTACTTC
TRBJ2-1 few TRBD1 TRBV14 CASSRQGRTYNEQFF TGTGCCAGCAGCAGACAGGGGCGGACCTACAATGAGCAGTTCTTC
TRBJ2-1 - - TRBV27 CASSSPRALYNEQFF TGTGCCAGCAGTTCCCCCCGGGCCCTTTACAATGAGCAGTTCTTC
TRBJ2-7 many - TRBV28 CASSISTSYEQYF TGTGCCAGCAGCATTTCCACCTCCTACGAGCAGTACTTC
TRBJ2-1 many TRBD2 TRBV5-5 CASSLMTGTSGGGGYNEQFF TGTGCCAGCAGCTTGATGACCGGGACTAGCGGGGGGGGAGGGTACAATGAGCAGTTCTTC
TRBJ2-1 - TRBD1 TRBV4-2 CASSQARPDRVHGSYNEQFF TGTGCCAGCAGCCAAGCCCGCCCCGACAGGGTGCATGGCTCCTACAATGAGCAGTTCTTC
TRBJ2-2 - TRBD2 TRBV24-1 CATSDWTSGRGNGELFF TGTGCCACCAGTGATTGGACTAGCGGGAGAGGAAACGGGGAGCTGTTTTTT
TRBJ2-7 many TRBD2 TRBV30 CAWNFASGSYEQYF TGTGCCTGGAATTTTGCTAGCGGGAGTTATGAGCAGTACTTC
TRBJ1-1 few - TRBV28 CASRGDMVNTEAFF TGTGCCAGCAGGGGGGATATGGTGAACACTGAAGCTTTCTTT
TRBJ2-7 many - TRBV18 CASSQRTAEQYF TGTGCCAGCTCACAAAGGACAGCCGAGCAGTACTTC
TRBJ1-1 - - TRBV6-1 CASKRTPDPTEAFF TGTGCCAGCAAACGTACACCGGACCCCACTGAAGCTTTCTTT
TRBJ2-3 many - TRBV12-3/TRBV12-4 CASSWSHPDTQYF TGTGCCAGCAGTTGGTCCCACCCGGATACGCAGTATTTT
TRBJ2-3 many TRBD1 TRBV3-1 CASSQTGGGDTQYF TGTGCCAGCAGCCAAACAGGGGGTGGAGATACGCAGTATTTT
TRBJ2-7 many - TRBV3-1 CASSQALAAPYEQYF TGTGCCAGCAGCCAAGCGCTAGCAGCACCCTACGAGCAGTACTTC
TRBJ2-7 many - TRBV7-9 CASSLVIGEQYF TGTGCCAGCAGCTTAGTAATAGGCGAGCAGTACTTC